What follows are 16 T cell receptor beta chains derived from one specimen sequenced in a study of blood T cell repertoires in COVID-19. TCRdb keeps only in-frame clones here, not all; method: immunoSEQ multiplex PCR. Of 300,000 to 350,000 clones listed, more than 80% are singletons. The sample taken for sequencing was peripheral blood. These receptors all stem from a woman in her 30s with COVID-19, enrolled during active disease.

V and J are TRBV27 and TRBJ1-2; 7 bases are shared with TRBD1. Germline V gene data show CDR1 as MNHEY and CDR2 as SMNVEV (reference sequence). The CDR3 covers 17 residues. Unmatched junction bases numbered 18, after V lost 7 bases and J lost 4 bases. CDR3: CASTFSITGADSYGYTF. The CDR3 coding sequence is TGTGCCAGCACTTTCTCAATAACAGGGGCGGATAGCTATGGCTACACCTTC.

This clone was recorded once. The rearrangement joins TRBV30 to TRBJ1-5; tentative D call: TRBD1 (5 bases). The V and J ends lost 0 bases and 8 bases respectively, with 11 bases between them. The CDR3 extends over 13 amino acids. Germline values: CDR1 GTSNPN, CDR2 SVGIG (reference sequence). The DNA of the CDR3 is TGTGCCTGGAGTGTGTGGGGCGCGGAGCCCCAGCATTTT. Encoded protein: CAWSVWGAEPQHF.

This clone appeared once. The chain is built from TRBV11-2 and TRBJ2-7; no firm D call. The germline V gene encodes CDR1 SGHAT and CDR2 FQNNGV. V lost 0 bases, J lost 2 bases, and 11 bases lay in between. The CDR3 consists of 15 residues. CDR3: CASSLEGTETYEQYF. In nucleotides, the CDR3 is TGTGCCAGCAGCTTAGAAGGTACAGAGACCTACGAGCAGTACTTC. The full variable domain, its missing parts supplied by reference TRBV11-2 and TRBJ2-7, is EAGVAQSPRYKIIEKRQSVAFWCNPISGHATLYWYQQILGQGPKLLIQFQNNGVVDDSQLPKDRFSAERLKGVDSTLKIQPAKLEDSAVYLCASSLEGTETYEQYFGPGTRLTVT.

The V gene is TRBV7-2, the J gene TRBJ1-1; no reliable D call. There are 14 residues in the CDR3. V was cut by 2 bases and J by 4 bases, with 11 bases left in between. Germline V gives CDR1 SGHTA, CDR2 FQGNSA. The CDR3 loop is CASSLSNRGTEAFF. CDR3 bases: TGTGCCAGCAGCTTATCAAACCGAGGCACTGAAGCTTTCTTT.

The J gene is TRBJ2-7, the V gene TRBV28, with TRBD2 matching 13 bases. The germline CDR1 and CDR2 sequences are MDHEN and SYDVKM. The CDR3 covers 15 residues. The ends lost 8 bases at V and 3 bases at J; junction bases unmatched: 7. CDR3 region: CASGGGLAGIYEQYF. CDR3 DNA: TGTGCCAGCGGCGGGGGACTAGCGGGAATCTACGAGCAGTACTTC.

This rearrangement joins TRBV6-2 or TRBV6-3 to TRBJ2-5; D is undetermined. Germline-derived CDR1 and CDR2 are MNHEY and SVGEGT. The CDR3 extends over 16 amino acids. Trimming shortened V by 0 bases and J by 5 bases, and 16 bases separated the two germline ends. CDR3 coding DNA: TGTGCCAGCAGTTACTCTTCCCAGCGCCGCTGGGAGACCCAGTACTTC. This encodes CASSYSSQRRWETQYF.

The chain uses TRBV7-8 and TRBJ1-5; no firm D call. From germline, CDR1 is SGHVS and CDR2 FQNEAQ. The CDR3 runs to 15 residues. The V end lost 2 bases, the J end lost 4 bases, and 12 bases lay between the germline ends. The CDR3: CASSLSREGNQPQHF. CDR3 DNA: TGTGCCAGCAGCTTATCCCGGGAGGGTAATCAGCCCCAGCATTTT.

This chain uses TRBV16 with TRBJ1-2; tentatively, D is TRBD1 (6 bases). The CDR3 is made up of 17 amino acids. The V end was cut by 4 bases, the J end by 5 bases, with 23 bases between. Looked up from germline, CDR1 is KGHSY and CDR2 is FQNENV. As DNA, the CDR3 is TGTGCCAGCAGCCTCGCAGGCACAGGGCAAAGTTTGTATGGCTACACCTTC. It encodes CASSLAGTGQSLYGYTF.

The V and J genes are TRBV25-1 and TRBJ2-6, with D maybe TRBD1 (5 bases). Trimming removed 3 bases at V and 0 bases at J, with 6 bases between. This CDR3 contains 15 residues. Germline V gene data show CDR1 as MGHDK and CDR2 as SYGVNS. The CDR3 protein is CASSDRDSGANVLTF. In nucleotides, the CDR3 is TGTGCCAGCAGTGACAGGGACTCTGGGGCCAACGTCCTGACTTTC.

This rearrangement joins TRBV7-9 to TRBJ1-1, with 8 bases fitting TRBD1. With V trimmed by 5 bases and J by 1 base, 3 bases remained unmatched. The CDR3 extends over 14 amino acids. Germline loops: CDR1 SEHNR, CDR2 FQNEAQ (reference sequence). CDR3 in DNA: TGTGCCAGCAGCGACGGACAGGGGAACACTGAAGCTTTCTTT. Translation gives CASSDGQGNTEAFF.

The chain has TRBV11-3 and TRBJ2-3; D may be TRBD2 (5 bases). The V gene lost 4 bases and the J gene lost 3 bases, with 14 bases spanning the gap. The CDR3 contains 15 residues. CDR1 and CDR2 (germline): SGHNT, YENEEA. The chain's CDR3 is CASSSSRSGTDTQYF. The CDR3 bases are TGTGCCAGCAGCTCTTCGCGGTCGGGAACAGATACGCAGTATTTT.

This chain connects TRBV9 to TRBJ2-5; D might be TRBD2 (6 bases). V was trimmed by 0 bases and J by 3 bases, leaving 15 bases between them. The length of the CDR3 is 16 residues. Germline V CDR1 and CDR2: SGDLS, YYNGEE. The CDR3 here is CASSVEAGRIEETQYF. The CDR3 bases are TGTGCCAGCAGCGTAGAGGCGGGACGAATTGAAGAGACCCAGTACTTC.

The chain carries TRBV24-1 and TRBJ2-5; tentative D call: TRBD1 (5 bases). V was clipped by 6 bases and J by 2 bases, with 9 bases between them. CDR1 is KGHDR, CDR2 SFDVKD, per germline. This CDR3 spans 13 amino acids. DNA of the CDR3: TGTGCCACCAGTACAGGACATCAAGAGACCCAGTACTTC. Its translation: CATSTGHQETQYF.

V and J are TRBV10-3 and TRBJ2-3; 7 bases map to TRBD1. V trimming: 6 bases; J trimming: 6 bases; junction bases outside the gene matches: 3. This CDR3 is 12 amino acids long. Germline V CDR1 and CDR2: ENHRY, SYGVKD. CDR3 coding DNA: TGTGCCATCAGCATACAGGGGGATACGCAGTATTTT. Translation gives CAISIQGDTQYF.

The chain carries TRBV5-1 and TRBJ1-1; 7 nucleotides agree with TRBD1. CDR1 SGHRS and CDR2 YFSETQ come from the germline V gene. J was trimmed by 10 bases and V by 3 bases; bases with no gene match: 9. The CDR3 consists of 13 residues. CDR3 sequence (DNA): TGCGCCAGCAGCTACGACAGGGAAGGCGGAGCTTTCTTT. Translating gives CASSYDREGGAFF.

The chain employs TRBV24-1 and TRBJ2-2; D is unclear. The V gene lost 0 bases and the J gene lost 7 bases, with 5 bases spanning the gap. There are 13 residues in the CDR3. CDR1 and CDR2 (germline): KGHDR, SFDVKD. The CDR3 protein is CATSDLTGGELFF. The CDR3 bases are TGTGCCACCAGTGATTTGACGGGCGGGGAGCTGTTTTTT.